The sequence of this TCR beta chain was determined in a study of OX40 agonist ivuxolimab in advanced cancers. TCRdb's table, derived via immunoSEQ multiplex PCR, lists solely in-frame clones and lacks some. Here the sample spans about 50,000 clones, approximately 91% being singletons. The sequenced sample was CD4+ or CD8+ T cells sorted from blood, obtained in a trial of the OX40 agonist ivuxolimab. The receptor was isolated from an adult with an advanced solid tumor such as melanoma, head and neck, liver or kidney cancer.

The CDR3 DNA reads as TGTGCCAGCAGTGAAGTGGAGACCCAGTACTTC. Its protein is CASSEVETQYF. This chain links TRBV2 with TRBJ2-5; D is ambiguous. The germline CDR1 and CDR2 sequences are SNHLY and FYNNEI. This CDR3 has 11 amino acids. Trimming left V 1 base short and J 5 bases short, with 2 bases between.